The 10 T cell receptor beta chains in this list originate from one sample, sequenced in a study of T cell responses to AZD1222 COVID-19 vaccine. The assay was immunoSEQ multiplex PCR, and TCRdb's table has in-frame clones only and misses some. The sample contains fewer than 150,000 clones, nearly 95% of which appear only once. The starting material was peripheral blood, obtained on day 0 of AZD1222 vaccination. These receptors originate from an adult in good health.

V and J are TRBV6-1 and TRBJ1-1, with TRBD1 as a possible D gene (6 bases). V lost 3 bases to trimming and J lost 5 bases, with 13 bases between them. CDR3 length equals 14 residues. The germline gives CDR1 MNHNS, CDR2 SASEGT. The CDR3 nucleotides are TGTGCCAGCAGTGAGGTGGGGGCTTGGACTGAAGCTTTCTTT. As protein: CASSEVGAWTEAFF.

V usage is TRBV5-4 and J usage is TRBJ2-1; the D is unclear. The ends were cut back, 0 bases at V and 0 bases at J, with 10 bases in the middle. The CDR3 is 16 residues long. The germline V gene encodes CDR1 SGHNT and CDR2 YYREEE (reference sequence). The CDR3 DNA reads as TGTGCCAGCAGCTTGGTCGGCGGTAGCTCCTACAATGAGCAGTTCTTC. Amino acid sequence: CASSLVGGSSYNEQFF.

This clone was observed a few times. This sequence joins TRBV6-1 and TRBJ2-3; D is undetermined. The V gene's germline CDR1 is MNHNS and CDR2 SASEGT. CDR3 size: 14 residues. V shed 2 bases and J shed 1 base, with 7 bases lying between them. The CDR3 spells CASSETAGTDTQYF. CDR3 nucleotide sequence: TGTGCCAGCAGTGAAACTGCGGGCACAGATACGCAGTATTTT.

The chain combines TRBV29-1 with TRBJ2-1; D gene uncertain. The CDR3 loop spans 12 amino acids. Germline-derived CDR1 and CDR2 are SQVTM and ANQGSEA. Trimming shortened V by 1 base and J by 13 bases, and 14 bases separated the two germline ends. The CDR3 nucleotides read TGCAGCGTTGAAGTCTCCTCGAGAAAACAGTTCTTC. It translates to CSVEVSSRKQFF.

The CDR3 DNA is TGTGCCAGCAGCTTAGCAGGGGGCACCGGGGAGCTGTTTTTT. Translated: CASSLAGGTGELFF. The chain is built from TRBV7-9 and TRBJ2-2; D possibly corresponds to TRBD1 (6 bases). This CDR3 comprises 14 residues. Trimming stripped 0 bases from V and 4 bases from J, with 6 bases between. Germline CDR1 and CDR2: SEHNR and FQNEAQ (reference sequence).

The V call is TRBV25-1, the J call TRBJ1-4; the D is unclear. V was trimmed by 4 bases and J by 4 bases, leaving 10 bases between them. Germline CDR1 and CDR2: MGHDK and SYGVNS. CDR3 length equals 14 residues. The CDR3 coding sequence is TGTGCCAGCAGTGCAAGGCTCCTTAATGAAAAACTGTTTTTT. It yields the protein CASSARLLNEKLFF.

The gene calls are TRBV4-2 and TRBJ2-7; weak D call: TRBD1 (5 bases). CDR3 length: 13 amino acids. V gave up 4 bases and J gave up 4 bases, with 11 bases separating them. Germline loops: CDR1 LGHNA, CDR2 YNFKEQ. The CDR3 region is CASSPDNFYEQYF. DNA for the CDR3: TGTGCCAGCAGCCCGGACAATTTTTACGAGCAGTACTTC.

In nucleotides, the CDR3 is TGTGCCATCAGGGGACAGGGGTCCTACGAGCAGTACTTC. Translated, it gives CAIRGQGSYEQYF. This chain joins TRBV10-3 and TRBJ2-7; 10 bases are a match to TRBD1. The germline CDR1 and CDR2 sequences are ENHRY and SYGVKD. This CDR3 region has 13 residues. With V trimmed by 6 bases and J by 1 base, 0 bases remained unmatched.

V and J are TRBV3-1 (or the pseudogene TRBV3-2) and TRBJ1-2; a possible D gene is TRBD1 (6 bases). This CDR3 is built from 13 residues. CDR1 and CDR2 (germline): LGHDT, YNNKEL (reference sequence). Trimming removed 0 bases at V and 14 bases at J, with 16 bases between. CDR3 DNA sequence: TGTGCCAGCAGCCAAGACAGCTCTCAAGGGGGGACCTTC. It specifies CASSQDSSQGGTF.

V usage is TRBV7-9 and J usage is TRBJ2-2; TRBD2 is a possible D gene (7 bases). V was cut by 11 bases and J by 5 bases, with 18 bases left in between. The CDR3 spans 14 residues. CDR1 is SEHNR, CDR2 FQNEAQ, per germline (reference sequence). The CDR3 protein is CALSRGAGTGELFF. CDR3 DNA: TGTGCCCTTTCCCGGGGGGCAGGGACCGGGGAGCTGTTTTTT.